This entry describes one T cell receptor beta chain. This clonotype was seen more than once but under ten times. It has no known antigen specificity. Nothing much larger sits one base from this clone, and base qualities are not available. The sample comes from a study of vaccination and CD4 T cells after COVID-19 (dated by TCRdb to between 2021 and 2024). Regarding the study in general: The convalescent cohort included six males and four females, with two Hispanic individuals, seven Caucasians, two Asians and one multiracial person. Control cultures received a CEFX viral epitope pool as the positive control, an HIV-1 Nef peptide pool as the negative control, or no peptide. Each participant got two doses of either the Pfizer-BioNTech BNT162b2 vaccine (n=8) or the Moderna mRNA-1273 vaccine (n=2). An earlier paper using these donors assessed, at the TCR clonotype level, memory CD4+ T cell crossreactivity between SARS-CoV-2 and common cold coronavirus spike proteins. The time from the second vaccine dose to post-vaccine blood sampling had a median of roughly 72 days and ranged from roughly 12 to 250 days. The cultures were stimulated with overlapping spike peptide pools from SARS-CoV-2 and from the common cold coronaviruses HCoV-NL63, HCoV-OC43 and HCoV-229E. Post-COVID blood samples were collected from convalescent patients a median of approximately 93 days after diagnosis, with a range of about 30 to 170 days. In over 8 COVID-19 convalescent patients and a handful of infection-naive healthy vaccine recipients, the spike-specific CD4+ TCR repertoire before mRNA vaccination was compared with the repertoire after mRNA vaccination.

Overall study outcomes, separate from this receptor: An increase in the median number of SARS-CoV-2-reactive clonotypes from some 20 after infection to 38 after vaccination was observed, but the change was not found to be significant. Among the post-vaccine SARS-CoV-2-reactive clones in convalescent patients, a median approximately 90% showed up only after vaccination, which suggests vaccine-specific priming. The study included relatively few convalescent patients and did not analyze early timepoints after natural infection. Nearly all vaccine-specific clones in convalescent patients (304 of 307) were mono-reactive for SARS-CoV-2 spike rather than cross-reactive with common cold coronaviruses.

The library was obtained by PCR. TCR sequencing of DNA from cultured CD4+ T cells used the Oncomine TCR Beta short-read assay at the Johns Hopkins FTIC core. The QIAamp micro DNA kit was used to extract genomic DNA from the cultured CD4+ T cells. Oncomine TCR Beta libraries made from cultured CD4+ T cells were pooled using unique dual indexes and sequenced on an Illumina iSeq 100. As for the authors' bioinformatics: Non-productive sequences were filtered out, and CDR3s that did not start with C, did not end with F or W, or were shorter than 7 amino acids were discarded. The MANAFEST web application was used to identify antigen-specific clonotypes by comparing peptide-stimulated wells against reference wells and other culture wells. Positive clones required FDR below 0.05, an odds ratio above 5, and productive frequency above 0.1% in at least two of three replicate wells. A clonotype was classed as cross-reactive if the clonotype showed significant expansion both in SARS-CoV-2 spike wells and in at least one common cold coronavirus spike condition. Similarity between CDR3 sequences was evaluated in R version 3.6.1 using Levenshtein distances (stringdist) and unrooted phylogenetic trees (ape). TCRdb ran its own pipeline on the public reads, namely fastp trimming at Q25 and MiXCR clone calling, and kept in-frame beta chains. Every entry covers one CDR3 protein and lists the most common genes and DNA from its rows. Clone size and V and J calls follow TCRdb, not the original study. Present in this sample are 11,000 or so distinct CDR3 sequences, almost 30% of which were seen just once. The ten largest clones add up to about 14% of the sample.

Per the publication, the treatment or condition label means: roughly 10-day PBMC culture with coronavirus spike peptide pools or control peptides (ViraFEST assay). CD4+ T cells from unexposed donors were collected before the COVID-19 pandemic (2011-2018). To expand antigen-specific T cells with peptide pools and then pick out the expanded clonotypes through TCR sequencing, the study relied on the ViraFEST assay. PBMCs were cultured at about 2 million per well in IMDM supplemented with 5% human AB serum and around 9.5 IU/ml IL-2, with about 10 ug/ml peptide pools added. On days 3 and 7, half of the culture medium was replaced with fresh IL-2-containing medium. After 9 to 10 days of culture, CD4+ T cells were isolated by negative selection using the EasySep CD4+ T cell isolation kit. As far as cell numbers permitted, CD4+ T cells from unexposed donors were tested for reactivity against SARS-CoV-2 S and N as well as four spike pools from common cold coronaviruses. Ficoll-Paque Plus gradient centrifugation was used to isolate PBMCs from whole blood, and the isolated PBMCs were then either used fresh or cryopreserved at -140C. In general, triplicate wells were set up for every culture condition. Leukapheresis product for the unexposed donors was bought commercially.

This TCR came from a human donor in good health. The sample taken for sequencing was CD4+ T cells from blood, cultured in vitro.

The DNA is TGTGCCAGCAGCTTACTTTCCTTTCGCGGGTTTAACAATGAGCAGTTCTTC. Its protein reads: CASSLLSFRGFNNEQFF. The rearrangement combines TRBV7-8 with TRBJ2-1, with a tentative D gene TRBD2 over 5 matching bases. Taken from cysteine to phenylalanine, the CDR3 has 17 residues. The DNA shown is the 51-base CDR3, in frame from base 1. The V and J ends are trimmed by 2 bases and 5 bases, leaving 19 bases between them. CDR1 and CDR2 are read off the germline V gene as SGHVS and FQNEAQ. Supplemented by the reference TRBV7-8 and TRBJ2-1 proteins around the CDR3, the complete variable domain is GAGVSQSPRYKVAKRGQDVALRCDPISGHVSLFWYQQALGQGPEFLTYFQNEAQLDKSGLPSDRFFAERPEGSVSTLKIQRTQQEDSAVYLCASSLLSFRGFNNEQFFGPGTRLTVL.